Listed here are 27 T cell receptor beta chains from one sample, sequenced in a study of CD8 T cells in ankylosing spondylitis. General study results and limits: Characteristic, it appeared, of ankylosing spondylitis blood was a TCR beta motif of about eight highly homologous variants.

No cognate antigen is known for these TCRs. TCRdb called the 5' RACE reads again in MiXCR, with one record for every CDR3 protein. The table has 450,000 or so distinct CDR3 sequences, more than 25% seen once. The sequenced sample was blood, either unsorted or a sorted T cell fraction (not recorded which). These receptors originate from a male donor with ankylosing spondylitis.

This clonotype was seen only a few times. V is TRBV2 and J is TRBJ2-7, with 7 bases identical to TRBD1. V lost 8 bases, J lost 2 bases, and 12 bases stayed unmatched. The V gene's germline CDR1 is SNHLY and CDR2 FYNNEI. CDR3 length: 15 residues. The CDR3 nucleotides read TGTGCCAGCGATCCTAACAGGGGCACCACCTACGAGCAGTACTTC. This gives the protein CASDPNRGTTYEQYF.

The chain is built from TRBV10-3 and TRBJ2-7, with TRBD1 as a possible D gene (6 bases). V was pared by 0 bases and J by 2 bases, with 8 bases between. The CDR3 totals 14 residues. Germline V gives CDR1 ENHRY, CDR2 SYGVKD. Here the CDR3 DNA reads TGTGCCATCAGTGAGTCAGGGGGACCCTACGAGCAGTACGTC. Its protein product is CAISESGGPYEQYV.

The CDR3 DNA reads TGTGCCAGCAGTTCCCGGGACAGGATATACAATGAGCAGTTCTTC. Translated, it gives CASSSRDRIYNEQFF. The rearrangement links TRBV27 to TRBJ2-1, with 8 positions matching TRBD1. Germline CDR1 MNHEY, CDR2 SMNVEV (reference sequence). Unmatched junction bases numbered 6, after V lost 4 bases and J lost 4 bases. The CDR3 is 15 residues long.

J is TRBJ2-1 and V is TRBV5-1; 9 bases map to TRBD2. V lost 0 bases to trimming and J lost 1 base; unmatched junction nucleotides: 5. Germline V CDR1 and CDR2: SGHRS, YFSETQ. This CDR3 contains 17 residues. CDR3 sequence reads: CASSLGAGGPSYNEQFF. CDR3 sequence (DNA): TGCGCCAGCAGCTTGGGGGCGGGAGGGCCTTCCTACAATGAGCAGTTCTTC.

Many counts were recorded for this clonotype. The chain uses TRBV20-1 and TRBJ2-7; TRBD2 matches at 10 bases. After removal of 6 bases from V and 4 bases from J, the junction contained 9 bases not matched to a gene. From germline, CDR1 is DFQATT and CDR2 SNEGSKA (reference sequence). CDR3 size: 14 residues. The CDR3 sequence: CSALGASGSYEQYF. The DNA of the CDR3 is TGCAGTGCCCTAGGGGCTAGCGGGAGTTACGAGCAGTACTTC.

V usage is TRBV18 and J usage is TRBJ2-1; D tentatively fits TRBD1 or TRBD2 (6 bases each). CDR1 and CDR2 (germline): KGHSH, LQKENI. V shed 1 base and J shed 9 bases, with 13 bases lying between them. The CDR3 sequence is 14 residues long. CDR3 DNA sequence: TGTGCCAGCTCACCACGCGGGACAACCATTGAGCAGTTCTTC. Encoded protein: CASSPRGTTIEQFF.

In this sample, this clonotype turned up many times. V and J are TRBV7-8 and TRBJ1-5; D is perhaps TRBD1 (5 bases). V was cut by 5 bases and J by 2 bases, with 10 bases left in between. The CDR3 has 14 amino acids. Germline values: CDR1 SGHVS, CDR2 FQNEAQ. The DNA for the CDR3 is TGTGCCAGCAGCCCGTTGACAGGCAATCAGCCCCAGCATTTT. Translating it yields CASSPLTGNQPQHF.

The chain uses TRBV10-3 and TRBJ2-5; 12 nucleotides line up with TRBD1. The junction had 12 bases not matched to a gene; V was cut back by 3 bases and J by 1 base. The germline V gene has CDR1 ENHRY and CDR2 SYGVKD. CDR3 length: 19 residues. The DNA for the CDR3 is TGTGCCATCAGTGACTGGGGACAGGGGGCGAAAAGATTCCAAGAGACCCAGTACTTC. Protein product: CAISDWGQGAKRFQETQYF.

This chain connects TRBV7-9 to TRBJ2-7; no definite D call. Germline loops: CDR1 SEHNR, CDR2 FQNEAQ (reference sequence). V lost 6 bases and J lost 1, with 10 bases in between. This CDR3 is built from 13 residues. The CDR3 sequence: CASRSGSSYEQYF. Here the CDR3 DNA reads TGTGCCAGCAGGTCCGGGTCGTCCTACGAGCAGTACTTC.

The V and J genes are TRBV11-2 and TRBJ2-1; 10 bases agree with TRBD2. CDR3 size: 16 residues. Trimming took 1 base from V and 3 from J; bases not matched to a gene: 3. The germline V gene encodes CDR1 SGHAT and CDR2 FQNNGV. The CDR3 reads CASSLAGLAVYNEQFF. Written as DNA, the CDR3 is TGTGCCAGCAGCTTAGCTGGACTAGCGGTCTACAATGAGCAGTTCTTC.

The genes are TRBV6-1 and TRBJ2-2; possibly TRBD1 or TRBD2 for D (6 bases each). The V gene lost 6 bases and the J gene lost 3 bases, with 14 bases spanning the gap. Per germline, CDR1 MNHNS and CDR2 SASEGT. CDR3 length equals 15 residues. The CDR3 sequence is CASSRGLPYTGELFF. The CDR3 DNA reads TGTGCCAGCAGCCGGGGGCTACCTTACACCGGGGAGCTGTTTTTT.

The V call is TRBV2, the J call TRBJ1-1; a possible D gene is TRBD1 (6 bases). The CDR3 totals 13 residues. Germline V gives CDR1 SNHLY, CDR2 FYNNEI. V was clipped by 4 bases and J by 5 bases, with 11 bases between them. The CDR3, as DNA: TGTGCCAGCAGTGCCGACAGGCCTACTGAAGCTTTCTTT. Residues: CASSADRPTEAFF.

The chain uses TRBV3-1 and TRBJ2-1; 8 bases line up with TRBD2. J gave up 5 bases and V 4 bases, and 10 bases lay outside the gene matches. CDR1 is LGHDT and CDR2 is YNNKEL in the germline V gene (reference sequence). The CDR3 totals 16 residues. In DNA form, the CDR3 reads TGTGCCAGCAGCCGACTTGGGCGGGAGGAAGACAATGAGCAGTTCTTC. Translated: CASSRLGREEDNEQFF.

V and J are TRBV7-2 and TRBJ2-3; TRBD2 might be the D (6 bases). The CDR3 extends over 16 amino acids. The ends were cut back, 2 bases at V and 1 base at J, with 13 bases in the middle. Germline CDR1 is SGHTA and CDR2 is FQGNSA. CDR3 region: CASSLRVGGGTDTQYF. The CDR3 DNA is TGTGCCAGCAGCTTAAGAGTGGGCGGGGGCACAGATACGCAGTATTTT. The full variable domain, completed using reference TRBV7-2 and TRBJ2-3, is GAGVSQSPSNKVTEKGKDVELRCDPISGHTALYWYRQSLGQGLEFLIYFQGNSAPDKSGLPSDRFSAERTGGSVSTLTIQRTQQEDSAVYLCASSLRVGGGTDTQYFGPGTRLTVL.

This clonotype came up a few times. The V and J genes are TRBV24-1 and TRBJ2-3; 9 nucleotides agree with TRBD2. The V and J ends lost 9 bases and 1 base, in that order; junction bases with no gene match: 4. Germline V gene data show CDR1 as KGHDR and CDR2 as SFDVKD. The CDR3 consists of 14 residues. The CDR3 spells CATAREGGTDTQYF. Here the CDR3 DNA reads TGTGCCACCGCGCGGGAGGGTGGCACAGATACGCAGTATTTT.

This clonotype was found a few times. The V call is TRBV20-1, the J call TRBJ2-3; no definite D call. Trimming stripped 7 bases from V and 3 bases from J, with 8 bases between. CDR1 is DFQATT and CDR2 is SNEGSKA in the germline V gene (reference sequence). This CDR3 comprises 11 residues. The CDR3 coding sequence is TGCAGTGTGGCTTATACAGATACGCAGTATTTT. Translation gives CSVAYTDTQYF.

This clonotype was seen only a few times. The DNA for the CDR3 is TGCAGTGCTAGAGATTTGACTAGCGGGAGGGGCACCTACAATGAGCAGTTCTTC. Amino acids: CSARDLTSGRGTYNEQFF. V and J are TRBV20-1 and TRBJ2-1, with 14 bases matching TRBD2. Germline V CDR1 and CDR2: DFQATT, SNEGSKA (reference sequence). This CDR3 spans 18 amino acids. V shed 0 bases and J 2 bases; nucleotides not matched to a gene: 6.

This clonotype was observed a few times. The chain links TRBV20-1 to TRBJ2-7; D not resolved. The CDR3 runs 15 residues. CDR1 and CDR2 from the germline V gene are DFQATT and SNEGSKA (reference sequence). V lost 0 bases and J lost 0, with 12 bases in between. As DNA, the CDR3 is TGCAGTGCTAGAGATAGCAGCGTGGACTCCTACGAGCAGTACTTC. It yields the protein CSARDSSVDSYEQYF.

The chain carries TRBV20-1 and TRBJ1-1; TRBD1 agrees at 9 bases. Trimming removed 3 bases from V and 10 bases from J; junction bases left unmatched: 9. The CDR3 consists of 13 residues. Germline V gives CDR1 DFQATT, CDR2 SNEGSKA (reference sequence). CDR3 bases: TGCAGTGCTAGGGACAGGGGCGCCGCTGGAGCTTTCTTT. This codes for CSARDRGAAGAFF.

This clonotype was seen only a few times. The chain has TRBV24-1 and TRBJ2-7; D may be TRBD2 (5 bases). V was cut by 10 bases and J by 2 bases, with 14 bases left in between. There are 13 residues in the CDR3. Germline V lookup: CDR1 KGHDR, CDR2 SFDVKD. The CDR3 is CATEDGITYEQYF. Written as DNA, the CDR3 is TGTGCCACGGAGGATGGCATCACCTACGAGCAGTACTTC.

The chain combines TRBV20-1 with TRBJ1-1; 7 nucleotides match TRBD1. The V and J ends lost 6 bases and 3 bases, in that order; junction bases with no gene match: 7. The CDR3 sequence is 13 residues long. Germline CDR1 reads DFQATT; CDR2 reads SNEGSKA (reference sequence). CDR3 nucleotide sequence: TGCAGTGCGCCCGGGACAGTGGACACTGAAGCTTTCTTT. Its protein product is CSAPGTVDTEAFF.

The CDR3 bases are TGCAGTGCTCTAATCTTTGGTCAAGAGACCCAGTACTTC. It yields the protein CSALIFGQETQYF. J is TRBJ2-5 and V is TRBV20-1; no reliable D call. This CDR3 has 13 amino acids. The V end lost 5 bases, the J end lost 2 bases, and 12 bases lay between the germline ends. CDR1 DFQATT and CDR2 SNEGSKA come from the germline V gene (reference sequence).

In this sample, this clonotype turned up a few times. The V and J genes are TRBV7-2 and TRBJ2-1, with a weak D call TRBD2 (8 bases). The germline V gene has CDR1 SGHTA and CDR2 FQGNSA. Trimming left V 5 bases short and J 6 bases short, with 23 bases between. This CDR3 is 17 amino acids long. CDR3 residues: CASSQSRGVGRANEQFF. The CDR3 DNA reads TGTGCCAGCAGCCAAAGCAGGGGGGTCGGGAGGGCCAATGAGCAGTTCTTC.

This clonotype occurred many times. V and J are TRBV20-1 and TRBJ1-5; D call uncertain. Per the germline V gene, CDR1 is DFQATT and CDR2 is SNEGSKA (reference sequence). V lost 6 bases, J lost 2 bases, and 11 bases lay in between. CDR3 length equals 13 residues. The CDR3 nucleotides are TGCAGTGCCAATACGTTAGGCAATCAGCCCCAGCATTTT. Its translation: CSANTLGNQPQHF.

This clonotype was seen only a few times. The chain employs TRBV6-1 and TRBJ2-3, with D tentatively TRBD1 (5 bases). V lost 7 bases and J 6 bases, leaving 14 bases between the germline ends. Germline V gives CDR1 MNHNS, CDR2 SASEGT. This CDR3 is 13 amino acids long. The CDR3 region is CASMGPGRDTQYF. The CDR3 DNA is TGTGCCAGCATGGGCCCAGGGCGCGATACGCAGTATTTT.

This sequence joins TRBV20-1 and TRBJ2-2; TRBD2 matches 11 bases. This CDR3 comprises 17 residues. Unmatched junction bases numbered 7, after V lost 0 bases and J lost 4 bases. Germline loops: CDR1 DFQATT, CDR2 SNEGSKA (reference sequence). The CDR3 region is CSARDGGLAGPTGELFF. CDR3 coding DNA: TGCAGTGCTAGAGATGGTGGACTAGCGGGCCCCACCGGGGAGCTGTTTTTT.

J is TRBJ2-3 and V is TRBV10-2; maybe TRBD1 (5 bases). Per germline, CDR1 WSHSY and CDR2 SAAADI. The length of the CDR3 is 14 residues. V was trimmed by 7 bases and J by 6 bases, leaving 17 bases between them. This CDR3 is CASMVTGELDTQYF. As DNA, the CDR3 is TGCGCCAGCATGGTTACAGGCGAATTGGATACGCAGTATTTT.